The 26 T cell receptor beta chains presented below share a single source sample, sequenced in a study of blood T cell repertoires in COVID-19. The repertoire was sequenced with immunoSEQ multiplex PCR; TCRdb's copy has only in-frame clones and lacks some. The sample records 390,000 or so clones, around 91% being singletons. The specimen sequenced was peripheral blood. The receptors originated from a man between 18 and 29 years old with active or convalescent COVID-19.

The V gene is TRBV15, the J gene TRBJ2-1; 11 nucleotides match TRBD2. CDR3 length equals 16 residues. With V trimmed by 0 bases and J by 7 bases, 5 bases remained unmatched. Per germline, CDR1 LNHNV and CDR2 YYDKDF (reference sequence). CDR3: CATSRDLLAGGNEQFF. The CDR3 DNA follows: TGTGCCACCAGCAGAGATCTGCTAGCGGGAGGAAATGAGCAGTTCTTC.

This chain uses TRBV7-8 with TRBJ1-3; 7 bases map to TRBD1. This CDR3 spans 16 amino acids. Germline loops: CDR1 SGHVS, CDR2 FQNEAQ. V trimming: 1 base; J trimming: 0 bases; junction bases outside the gene matches: 3. The CDR3 DNA sequence: TGTGCCAGCAGCTTAGTAGCAGGGGGCTCTGGAAACACCATATATTTT. Encoded protein: CASSLVAGGSGNTIYF.

The CDR3 DNA follows: TGTGCCAGCAGCTCTACCCAAAGACAGGCAGATACGCAGTATTTT. Translating gives CASSSTQRQADTQYF. The chain has TRBV9 and TRBJ2-3, with TRBD1 as a possible D gene (6 bases). The CDR3 extends over 15 amino acids. The V end lost 4 bases, the J end lost 4 bases, and 16 bases lay between the germline ends. CDR1 and CDR2 from the germline V gene are SGDLS and YYNGEE.

V gene TRBV19 combines with J gene TRBJ2-1; 12 bases are a match to TRBD2. The V gene's germline CDR1 is LNHDA and CDR2 SQIVND (reference sequence). J was trimmed by 6 bases and V by 3 bases; bases with no gene match: 3. This CDR3 contains 15 residues. Here the CDR3 DNA reads TGTGCCAGTAGTATGGGGACTAGCGGGTTCAATGAGCAGTTCTTC. This translates into CASSMGTSGFNEQFF.

The gene calls are TRBV7-6 and TRBJ2-7, with D maybe TRBD2 (5 bases). Trimming shortened V by 5 bases and J by 0 bases, and 11 bases separated the two germline ends. CDR3 size: 14 residues. In germline, CDR1 is SGHVS, CDR2 FNYEAQ. CDR3 nucleotides: TGTGCCAGCAGCGGCCGGGATAGCTCCTACGAGCAGTACTTC. It is translated as CASSGRDSSYEQYF.

The chain combines TRBV6-2 or TRBV6-3 with TRBJ1-1; D not resolved. Trimming cost V 8 bases and J 0 bases, with 13 bases left between them. Per germline, CDR1 MNHEY and CDR2 SVGEGT. This CDR3 is built from 14 residues. This CDR3 reads CASGLLGVNTEAFF. The DNA for the CDR3 is TGTGCCAGCGGCCTCCTGGGAGTGAACACTGAAGCTTTCTTT.

This chain connects TRBV6-5 to TRBJ1-6; D might be TRBD1 (6 bases). This CDR3 is built from 15 residues. Germline V CDR1 and CDR2: MNHEY, SVGAGI. Trimming removed 2 bases at V and 5 bases at J, with 10 bases between. In nucleotides, the CDR3 is TGTGCCAGCAGTTACGTCGGACAGAATAATTCACCCCTCCACTTT. Protein sequence: CASSYVGQNNSPLHF.

This clone came up a few times. The chain joins TRBV6-5 to TRBJ1-1; D is ambiguous. V lost 2 bases and J lost 1, with 8 bases in between. The V gene's germline CDR1 is MNHEY and CDR2 SVGAGI. The CDR3 is 14 residues long. Here the CDR3 DNA reads TGTGCCAGCAGTTACGGGCCAAAGAACACTGAAGCTTTCTTT. Protein sequence: CASSYGPKNTEAFF.

Regarding this clone: The sample carries other DNA sequences with the same CDR3. The chain joins TRBV3-1 (or the pseudogene TRBV3-2) to TRBJ1-5; 7 nucleotides line up with TRBD1. Trimming took 3 bases from V and 7 from J; bases not matched to a gene: 3. This CDR3 is 13 amino acids long. Germline lookup yields CDR1 LGHDT and CDR2 YNNKEL (reference sequence). The CDR3 loop is CASSHTGDQPQHF. The CDR3 DNA follows: TGTGCCAGCAGCCATACAGGGGACCAGCCCCAGCATTTT.

The chain recombines TRBV28 with TRBJ2-7; no reliable D call. Germline assignment: CDR1 MDHEN and CDR2 SYDVKM. V lost 7 bases, J lost 2 bases, and 15 bases lay in between. The CDR3 sequence is 14 residues long. CDR3 DNA sequence: TGTGCCAGCAATAAACCAGTCGCACCCTACGAGCAGTACTTC. Protein sequence: CASNKPVAPYEQYF.

The rearrangement uses TRBV6-5 and TRBJ2-3, with a possible D match to TRBD2 (5 bases). The germline gives CDR1 MNHEY, CDR2 SVGAGI. The CDR3 covers 14 residues. Trimming removed 0 bases at V and 4 bases at J, with 8 bases between. CDR3 amino acids: CASSYSGIADTQYF. Here the CDR3 DNA reads TGTGCCAGCAGTTACTCCGGGATCGCAGATACGCAGTATTTT.

V is TRBV7-7 and J is TRBJ1-3; no firm D call. Trimming removed 5 bases at V and 0 bases at J, with 11 bases between. The CDR3 sequence is 15 residues long. The V gene's germline CDR1 is SSHAT and CDR2 FNYEAQ (reference sequence). CDR3 sequence: CASSPDLSSGNTIYF. The CDR3 coding sequence is TGTGCCAGCAGCCCCGATCTAAGCTCTGGAAACACCATATATTTT.

The V gene is TRBV20-1, the J gene TRBJ1-4, with D unclear. Germline values: CDR1 DFQATT, CDR2 SNEGSKA (reference sequence). The CDR3 loop spans 11 amino acids. V dropped 2 bases and J dropped 6 bases, with 4 bases sitting between them. As DNA, the CDR3 is TGCAGTGCTAGACCCTATGAAAAACTGTTTTTT. The encoded protein is CSARPYEKLFF.

J is TRBJ2-7 and V is TRBV11-3; D might be TRBD2 (5 bases). Trimming took 1 base from V and 5 from J, leaving 12 bases between them. The germline V gene has CDR1 SGHNT and CDR2 YENEEA. The CDR3 sequence is 14 residues long. The CDR3 sequence: CASSLGLAGDEQYF. The CDR3 coding sequence is TGTGCCAGCAGCTTAGGTCTAGCCGGGGACGAGCAGTACTTC.

The chain has TRBV6-5 and TRBJ1-5, with 9 nucleotides matching TRBD1. Germline V CDR1 and CDR2: MNHEY, SVGAGI. The CDR3 is made up of 15 amino acids. V shed 5 bases, J shed 4 bases, and the junction held 6 bases outside the gene matches. The CDR3 sequence is CASSRTGAINQPQHF. CDR3 DNA sequence: TGTGCCAGCAGTAGGACAGGGGCCATAAATCAGCCCCAGCATTTT.

This clone occurred a few times. This chain links TRBV7-9 with TRBJ2-7, with TRBD2 matching 9 bases. Per the germline V gene, CDR1 is SEHNR and CDR2 is FQNEAQ (reference sequence). The CDR3 runs to 16 residues. Unmatched junction bases numbered 8, after V lost 1 base and J lost 4 bases. The CDR3 coding sequence is TGTGCCAGCAGCTTAGATGAGCGGGAGGAAAGGTACGAGCAGTACTTC. It codes for CASSLDEREERYEQYF.

The chain uses TRBV5-8 and TRBJ1-4; 11 positions match TRBD1. The CDR3 length is 15 residues. The V and J ends lost 4 bases and 5 bases, in that order; junction bases with no gene match: 4. From germline, CDR1 is SGHTS and CDR2 YDEGEE. CDR3 residues: CASSPGDRGNEKLFF. CDR3 nucleotides: TGTGCCAGCAGCCCTGGGGACAGGGGGAATGAAAAACTGTTTTTT.

The chain is built from TRBV25-1 and TRBJ1-4, with D possibly matching TRBD1 (6 bases). V was shortened by 4 bases and J by 7 bases, with 16 bases between the two germline ends. CDR1 is MGHDK, CDR2 SYGVNS, per germline. This CDR3 region has 15 residues. The CDR3 sequence: CASSAPKQGSEKLFF. CDR3 bases: TGTGCCAGCAGTGCCCCCAAACAGGGTTCTGAAAAACTGTTTTTT.

V usage is TRBV7-2 and J usage is TRBJ1-2; no clear D gene. Germline-derived CDR1 and CDR2 are SGHTA and FQGNSA. The V gene lost 3 bases and the J gene lost 4 bases, with 9 bases spanning the gap. CDR3 size: 13 residues. The CDR3 here is CASSFTRTYGYTF. The CDR3 DNA sequence: TGTGCCAGCAGCTTCACAAGAACCTATGGCTACACCTTC.

The chain links TRBV19 to TRBJ2-2, with TRBD2 matching 9 bases. The germline gives CDR1 LNHDA, CDR2 SQIVND (reference sequence). V dropped 5 bases and J dropped 6; count of bases not matched to a gene: 4. The CDR3 loop spans 14 amino acids. The CDR3 protein is CASSSLAGPGELFF. CDR3 sequence (DNA): TGTGCCAGTAGTTCTCTAGCGGGGCCCGGGGAGCTGTTTTTT.

The rearrangement uses TRBV28 and TRBJ1-3; no definite D call. In germline, CDR1 is MDHEN, CDR2 SYDVKM. This CDR3 spans 15 amino acids. V lost 4 bases and J 4 bases, leaving 14 bases between the germline ends. The CDR3 DNA is TGTGCCAGCAGTTATAAAGAGGCCGGGGGAAACACCATATATTTT. Residues: CASSYKEAGGNTIYF. The entire variable domain, with the rest obtained from reference TRBV28 and TRBJ1-3, is as follows: DVKVTQSSRYLVKRTGEKVFLECVQDMDHENMFWYRQDPGLGLRLIYFSYDVKMKEKGDIPEGYSVSREKKERFSLILESASTNQTSMYLCASSYKEAGGNTIYFGEGSWLTVV.

The chain recombines TRBV28 with TRBJ1-2; D is unclear. CDR3 length: 12 amino acids. Germline V gene lookup returns CDR1 MDHEN and CDR2 SYDVKM. V gave up 3 bases and J gave up 8 bases, with 10 bases separating them. The CDR3 coding sequence is TGTGCCAGCAGTTTCTTGCGGTTGGGCTACACCTTC. Protein product: CASSFLRLGYTF.

The chain links TRBV27 to TRBJ2-5, with 10 bases that match TRBD1. V shed 1 base and J 3 bases; nucleotides not matched to a gene: 2. There are 15 residues in the CDR3. Germline values: CDR1 MNHEY, CDR2 SMNVEV (reference sequence). CDR3 in amino acids: CASSLWGQGKETQYF. CDR3 DNA sequence: TGTGCCAGCAGTTTATGGGGACAGGGGAAAGAGACCCAGTACTTC.

V is TRBV28 and J is TRBJ1-2; D ambiguous. Germline V CDR1 and CDR2: MDHEN, SYDVKM. V lost 7 bases and J lost 4, with 16 bases in between. This CDR3 is built from 14 residues. The CDR3 is CASIHQEGAYGYTF. The CDR3 nucleotides are TGTGCCAGCATTCATCAAGAGGGAGCCTATGGCTACACCTTC.

This clone was seen a single time. The chain links TRBV29-1 to TRBJ1-2; TRBD1 agrees at 8 bases. The CDR3 is made up of 17 amino acids. Trimming removed 3 bases from V and 4 bases from J; junction bases left unmatched: 16. Germline loops: CDR1 SQVTM, CDR2 ANQGSEA. The CDR3 loop reads CSVDSVDRVYSGYGYTF. CDR3 in DNA: TGCAGCGTTGACAGTGTGGACAGGGTTTATTCTGGCTATGGCTACACCTTC.

V and J are TRBV28 and TRBJ1-5; 9 bases fit TRBD1. The CDR3 is 14 amino acids. V trimming: 6 bases; J trimming: 3 bases; junction bases outside the gene matches: 3. Germline CDR1 MDHEN, CDR2 SYDVKM. For the CDR3, the DNA is TGTGCCAGCAGGCGGGACAGGGTCAATCAGCCCCAGCATTTT. Protein product: CASRRDRVNQPQHF.